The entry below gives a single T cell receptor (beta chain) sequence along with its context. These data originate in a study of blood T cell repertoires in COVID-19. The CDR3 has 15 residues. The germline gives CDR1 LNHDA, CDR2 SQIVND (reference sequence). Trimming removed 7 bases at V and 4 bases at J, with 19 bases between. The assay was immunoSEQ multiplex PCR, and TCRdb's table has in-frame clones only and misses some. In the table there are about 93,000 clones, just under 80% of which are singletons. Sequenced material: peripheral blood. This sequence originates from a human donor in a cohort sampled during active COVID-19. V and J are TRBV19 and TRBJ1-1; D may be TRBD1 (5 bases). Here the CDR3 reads CASKVFPREGTEAFF. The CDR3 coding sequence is TGTGCCAGTAAAGTATTTCCCAGGGAGGGCACTGAAGCTTTCTTT.